The 30 T cell receptor beta chains presented below share a single source sample, sequenced in a study of T cell responses to AZD1222 COVID-19 vaccine. Assay: immunoSEQ multiplex PCR; the TCRdb copy retains only in-frame clones and omits some. The repertoire holds 90,000 to 120,000 clones, with 88% as singletons. The sample consisted of peripheral blood, taken on day 0 of AZD1222 vaccination. Every receptor here comes from an adult in good health.

This clone was picked up one time. This chain links TRBV7-2 with TRBJ1-1; 9 nucleotides line up with TRBD1. This CDR3 contains 15 residues. V lost 5 bases to trimming and J lost 5 bases; unmatched junction nucleotides: 9. The germline gives CDR1 SGHTA, CDR2 FQGNSA. For the CDR3, the DNA is TGTGCCAGCAGCACTGAGACAGGGGGATGGACTGAAGCTTTCTTT. This codes for CASSTETGGWTEAFF.

This chain links TRBV6-1 with TRBJ2-7; D is undetermined. The V end lost 5 bases, the J end lost 0 bases, and 11 bases lay between the germline ends. CDR1 and CDR2 from the germline V gene are MNHNS and SASEGT. CDR3 length: 14 amino acids. In DNA, the CDR3 is TGTGCCAGCAGTTATTCCCAGAGCTCCTACGAGCAGTACTTC. Its translation is CASSYSQSSYEQYF.

V usage is TRBV6-6 and J usage is TRBJ2-5; no firm D call. The germline V gene has CDR1 MNHNY and CDR2 SVGAGI (reference sequence). The CDR3 runs to 14 residues. V shed 1 base and J shed 5 bases, with 11 bases lying between them. CDR3 in DNA: TGTGCCAGCAGTTACTGGGTGGAGAGTGAGACCCAGTACTTC. Its protein product is CASSYWVESETQYF.

This chain links TRBV7-9 with TRBJ2-3; the match to TRBD2 covers 7 bases. The CDR3 extends over 19 amino acids. J lost 2 bases, V lost 3 bases, and 17 bases had no gene match. The germline V gene encodes CDR1 SEHNR and CDR2 FQNEAQ (reference sequence). CDR3 sequence reads: CASSLPLGEGREFTDTQYF. As DNA, the CDR3 is TGTGCCAGCAGCTTGCCCTTGGGAGAAGGGCGGGAGTTCACAGATACGCAGTATTTT. The full variable domain, rest sourced from reference TRBV7-9 and TRBJ2-3, is DTGVSQNPRHKITKRGQNVTFRCDPISEHNRLYWYRQTLGQGPEFLTYFQNEAQLEKSRLLSDRFSAERPKGSFSTLEIQRTEQGDSAMYLCASSLPLGEGREFTDTQYFGPGTRLTVL.

This rearrangement joins TRBV5-6 to TRBJ2-3; no reliable D call. The CDR3 has 13 amino acids. V lost 7 bases and J lost 2, with 11 bases in between. Per germline, CDR1 SGHDT and CDR2 YYEEEE. DNA of the CDR3: TGTGCCAGCGGTCTAAGTTTCACAGATACGCAGTATTTT. This gives the protein CASGLSFTDTQYF.

This chain joins TRBV19 and TRBJ2-3; TRBD1 is a possible D gene (8 bases). CDR1 LNHDA and CDR2 SQIVND come from the germline V gene (reference sequence). V was clipped by 7 bases and J by 4 bases, with 18 bases between them. The CDR3 spans 15 residues. The CDR3 DNA reads TGTGCCAGTACTCACAGGGGGGAGGGCTCAGATACGCAGTATTTT. Protein: CASTHRGEGSDTQYF.

CDR3 amino acids: CASSLGLADTDTQYF. CDR3 nucleotides: TGCGCCAGCAGCCTGGGACTAGCGGACACAGATACGCAGTATTTT. The rearrangement links TRBV5-1 to TRBJ2-3; TRBD2 matches at 11 bases. The CDR3 runs to 15 residues. J gave up 2 bases and V 4 bases, and 3 bases lay outside the gene matches. Per the germline V gene, CDR1 is SGHRS and CDR2 is YFSETQ.

The chain combines TRBV4-1 with TRBJ1-2, with D unclear. Germline V gene lookup returns CDR1 MGHRA and CDR2 YSYEKL. CDR3 length: 13 residues. Trimming stripped 1 base from V and 1 base from J, with 4 bases between. As DNA, the CDR3 is TGCGCCAGCAGCCAAGTGGGTAACTATGGCTACACCTTC. This encodes CASSQVGNYGYTF.

The chain couples TRBV6-5 to TRBJ2-5, with 7 bases that match TRBD1. Germline CDR1 reads MNHEY; CDR2 reads SVGAGI. V shed 8 bases and J 7 bases; nucleotides not matched to a gene: 10. The CDR3 consists of 13 residues. CDR3 amino acids: CASSRGPLGTQYF. The CDR3 nucleotides read TGTGCCAGCTCAAGGGGGCCCCTTGGGACCCAGTACTTC.

This clone has just one count. V usage is TRBV12-3 or TRBV12-4 and J usage is TRBJ1-2; D call uncertain. Trimming left V 5 bases short and J 8 bases short, with 15 bases between. The CDR3 covers 13 residues. CDR3 in DNA: TGTGCCAGCAGTCAAACTCGGGCCCAGGGCTACACCTTC. Amino acids: CASSQTRAQGYTF.

The chain carries TRBV19 and TRBJ2-1, with D perhaps TRBD1 (6 bases). This CDR3 comprises 15 residues. The germline V and J ends were trimmed by 5 bases and 1 base, with 12 bases remaining between them. The germline CDR1 and CDR2 sequences are LNHDA and SQIVND (reference sequence). The CDR3, as DNA: TGTGCCAGTAGTCTCCAAGGGGGATCCTACAATGAGCAGTTCTTC. This gives the protein CASSLQGGSYNEQFF.

V usage is TRBV5-1 and J usage is TRBJ1-6; D ambiguous. This CDR3 is built from 13 residues. Germline CDR1 and CDR2: SGHRS and YFSETQ. V was cut by 0 bases and J by 7 bases, with 5 bases left in between. For the CDR3, the DNA is TGCGCCAGCAGCTTGGACCCCAATTCACCCCTCCACTTT. This gives the protein CASSLDPNSPLHF.

The V gene is TRBV3-1 (or the pseudogene TRBV3-2), the J gene TRBJ1-1; D may be TRBD1 (6 bases). The germline V and J ends were trimmed by 4 bases and 4 bases, with 22 bases remaining between them. Germline CDR1 and CDR2: LGHDT and YNNKEL (reference sequence). This CDR3 contains 17 residues. The CDR3 here is CASSLASRGQGSTEAFF. For the CDR3, the DNA is TGTGCCAGCAGCCTTGCCTCCCGGGGGCAGGGATCCACTGAAGCTTTCTTT.

This chain links TRBV27 with TRBJ1-4; weak D call: TRBD1 (5 bases). The CDR3 is made up of 18 amino acids. Germline V gene lookup returns CDR1 MNHEY and CDR2 SMNVEV (reference sequence). V lost 5 bases, J lost 0 bases, and 19 bases lay in between. The CDR3 DNA follows: TGTGCCAGCAGTGAAGCCGGGACGGATCCAGCAACTAATGAAAAACTGTTTTTT. This codes for CASSEAGTDPATNEKLFF.

This clone is labeled medium-sized. The chain combines TRBV2 with TRBJ2-2; 9 bases fit TRBD1. This CDR3 comprises 14 residues. CDR1 is SNHLY and CDR2 is FYNNEI in the germline V gene. The V and J ends lost 2 bases and 11 bases, in that order; junction bases with no gene match: 6. CDR3 bases: TGTGCCAGCAGTGAACGGGGACAGGGACGAGAGCTGTTTTTT. Translated, it gives CASSERGQGRELFF.

The chain joins TRBV18 to TRBJ2-5; TRBD2 matches at 13 bases. This CDR3 is 16 amino acids long. Germline trimming cut 3 bases from V and 2 bases from J; bases unmatched to any gene: 3. The germline CDR1 and CDR2 sequences are KGHSH and LQKENI. CDR3 protein: CASSPSLAGGQETQYF. The CDR3 coding sequence is TGTGCCAGCTCACCGTCACTAGCGGGAGGGCAAGAGACCCAGTACTTC. The full variable domain, its missing parts supplied by reference TRBV18 and TRBJ2-5, is NAGVMQNPRHLVRRRGQEARLRCSPMKGHSHVYWYRQLPEEGLKFMVYLQKENIIDESGMPKERFSAEFPKEGPSILRIQQVVRGDSAAYFCASSPSLAGGQETQYFGPGTRLLVL.

The chain carries TRBV6-1 and TRBJ2-7; 11 bases match TRBD2. This CDR3 comprises 16 residues. Germline CDR1 and CDR2: MNHNS and SASEGT. V shed 1 base, J shed 2 bases, and the junction held 4 bases outside the gene matches. The DNA for the CDR3 is TGTGCCAGCAGTGAAGGCCATAGCGGGAGGGCCTACGAGCAGTACTTC. As protein: CASSEGHSGRAYEQYF.

V is TRBV19 and J is TRBJ1-5, with D possibly TRBD1 on 6 matching bases. CDR1 and CDR2 from the germline V gene are LNHDA and SQIVND (reference sequence). Trimming took 3 bases from V and 1 from J, leaving 13 bases between them. This CDR3 spans 16 amino acids. The CDR3 is CASSIWGLESNQPQHF. CDR3 in DNA: TGTGCCAGTAGTATTTGGGGGCTGGAGAGCAATCAGCCCCAGCATTTT.

The V call is TRBV11-2, the J call TRBJ1-2; TRBD1 matches 9 bases. V shed 5 bases, J shed 2 bases, and the junction held 0 bases outside the gene matches. Germline-derived CDR1 and CDR2 are SGHAT and FQNNGV. The CDR3 totals 13 residues. The CDR3 spells CASSGQGNYGYTF. In DNA form, the CDR3 reads TGTGCCAGCAGCGGACAGGGGAACTATGGCTACACCTTC.

This chain links TRBV9 with TRBJ2-2; D may be TRBD1 or TRBD2 (5 bases each). From germline, CDR1 is SGDLS and CDR2 YYNGEE. V lost 4 bases and J 4 bases, leaving 23 bases between the germline ends. The length of the CDR3 is 18 residues. CDR3 sequence reads: CASSFGRGSKGTTGELFF. The CDR3 region has the DNA TGTGCCAGCAGCTTTGGGCGAGGGTCCAAAGGGACCACCGGGGAGCTGTTTTTT.

The chain recombines TRBV3-1 (or the pseudogene TRBV3-2) with TRBJ2-6; the D is unclear. The CDR3 consists of 11 residues. CDR1 is LGHDT, CDR2 YNNKEL, per germline (reference sequence). Trimming shortened V by 2 bases and J by 8 bases, and 1 base separated the two germline ends. CDR3: CASSQSNVLTF. The CDR3 DNA sequence: TGTGCCAGCAGCCAATCCAACGTCCTGACTTTC.

The genes are TRBV6-1 and TRBJ2-7, with D unresolved. CDR3 length: 17 residues. Germline CDR1 and CDR2: MNHNS and SASEGT. V was trimmed by 2 bases and J by 0 bases, leaving 17 bases between them. CDR3 amino acids: CASSEKVGFLTSYEQYF. The CDR3 nucleotides are TGTGCCAGCAGTGAAAAGGTCGGGTTCCTGACCTCCTACGAGCAGTACTTC.

The V and J genes are TRBV7-2 and TRBJ2-7, with TRBD2 identical over 7 bases. Germline V gene lookup returns CDR1 SGHTA and CDR2 FQGNSA. This CDR3 has 15 amino acids. The V and J ends lost 5 bases and 6 bases, in that order; junction bases with no gene match: 13. This CDR3 is CASSPHKGGRLEQYF. The CDR3 bases are TGTGCCAGCAGCCCTCACAAGGGCGGGAGACTCGAGCAGTACTTC.

The chain has TRBV28 and TRBJ2-1; TRBD2 is a possible D gene (6 bases). The germline CDR1 and CDR2 sequences are MDHEN and SYDVKM. CDR3 length equals 15 residues. Trimming removed 4 bases at V and 6 bases at J, with 16 bases between. The CDR3 DNA reads as TGTGCCAGCAGTTCCGGGACTCCTGCTACCAATGAGCAGTTCTTC. As protein: CASSSGTPATNEQFF.

The chain recombines TRBV13 with TRBJ2-1; 7 nucleotides line up with TRBD2. CDR3 size: 13 residues. The germline V gene encodes CDR1 PRHDT and CDR2 FYEKMQ (reference sequence). The junction had 11 bases not matched to a gene; V was cut back by 5 bases and J by 13 bases. The CDR3 sequence is CASSRGVRATQFF. In nucleotides, the CDR3 is TGTGCCAGCAGCCGGGGGGTCCGAGCCACCCAGTTCTTC.

This clone was seen just once. The chain couples TRBV7-9 to TRBJ1-6, with TRBD1 matching over 7 bases. This CDR3 spans 15 amino acids. V dropped 5 bases and J dropped 3; count of bases not matched to a gene: 4. Germline-derived CDR1 and CDR2 are SEHNR and FQNEAQ (reference sequence). CDR3 in DNA: TGTGCCAGCAGCGGAGGGGACAGCTATAATTCACCCCTCCACTTT. This sequence encodes CASSGGDSYNSPLHF.

The chain carries TRBV27 and TRBJ1-3, with D uncertain. The CDR3 has 16 amino acids. Germline V gene sequence: CDR1 MNHEY, CDR2 SMNVEV (reference sequence). The V end lost 1 base, the J end lost 0 bases, and 10 bases lay between the germline ends. CDR3 nucleotide sequence: TGTGCCAGCAGTTTATATGCGGGGTTCTCTGGAAACACCATATATTTT. Its translation is CASSLYAGFSGNTIYF.

The chain joins TRBV6-5 to TRBJ1-2, with D unresolved. This CDR3 spans 15 amino acids. V lost 2 bases and J 4 bases, leaving 14 bases between the germline ends. Per germline, CDR1 MNHEY and CDR2 SVGAGI. CDR3 loop: CASSYKGDPFYGYTF. CDR3 nucleotides: TGTGCCAGCAGTTACAAGGGAGATCCTTTCTATGGCTACACCTTC.

This chain connects TRBV7-9 to TRBJ2-7; the D is unclear. Germline-derived CDR1 and CDR2 are SEHNR and FQNEAQ (reference sequence). Trimming removed 2 bases at V and 3 bases at J, with 11 bases between. This CDR3 comprises 14 residues. CDR3 DNA: TGTGCCAGCAGCTTACAAGACTTCCACTACGAGCAGTACTTC. Translating gives CASSLQDFHYEQYF.

The chain employs TRBV5-4 and TRBJ2-7; a weak D match, TRBD2 (6 bases). The germline V and J ends were trimmed by 4 bases and 2 bases, with 13 bases remaining between them. The CDR3 loop spans 14 amino acids. Per germline, CDR1 SGHNT and CDR2 YYREEE (reference sequence). The CDR3 loop is CASSQGLKTYEQYF. CDR3 DNA: TGTGCCAGCAGCCAGGGACTGAAGACCTACGAGCAGTACTTC.